The entry below describes one T cell receptor beta chain. The antigen is unknown. With iRepertoire HTBI primers and Arm-PCR of CDR3 regions, TCR beta libraries were built. Authors' data handling: Identification across samples found 62 TRBV and around 15 TRBJ segments. TCRdb re-called the multiplex PCR reads with MiXCR, one entry per CDR3 protein. The V and J calls shown here were made by TCRdb, not taken from the authors' results. The profile shows some 430,000 distinct CDR3 sequences, 20% to 25% of them singletons. This CDR3 has 16 amino acids. V gave up 3 bases and J gave up 2 bases, with 13 bases separating them. Germline V gene data show CDR1 as KGHDR and CDR2 as SFDVKD. The sample belongs to a study of regulatory T cells in long-lasting Graves disease. Whole-study context: It was over 5 years of antithyroid drugs, with positive TSH receptor antibodies, that meant persistent Graves' disease. Study-level results: Lower TCR diversity characterized persistent Graves' patients relative to newly diagnosed patients.

The time point here: persistent/refractory GD, antithyroid drugs over 5 years with positive TRAb. Researchers made the TCR library from RNA that was extracted from PBMCs. The receptor comes from a female donor with Graves disease. This chain connects TRBV24-1 to TRBJ2-1; D gene unclear. The source material was peripheral blood mononuclear cells (PBMCs), sampled when the disease was refractory, from a patient treated with antithyroid drugs. In nucleotides, the CDR3 is TGTGCCACCAGTGATCCCGACACCGATCCCTACAATGAGCAGTTCTTC. As protein: CATSDPDTDPYNEQFF.